In its sample, the clone carrying this T cell receptor beta chain was seen once. The target antigen is unknown. Patients between 18 and 65 years old had hyperthyroidism, newly diagnosed and lasting under 2 months. Germline CDR1 reads GTSNPN; CDR2 reads SVGIG (reference sequence). This CDR3 is 13 amino acids long. Trimming shortened V by 3 bases and J by 3 bases, and 9 bases separated the two germline ends. The data derive from a study of T cells in Graves' hyperthyroidism and ophthalmopathy. General study points: With a median lead of approximately 6 months before onset, the model predicted ophthalmopathy.

Amplification targeted TCR beta CDR3 regions from RNA transcripts. In the first-round RT-PCR of the TCR CDR3, the HTBI primer set was used. TCRdb re-derived calls from the multiplex PCR reads in MiXCR, one entry per CDR3 protein. Altogether roughly 330,000 distinct CDR3 sequences are present, roughly 15% being singletons, with the ten largest covering roughly a third. The rearrangement uses TRBV30 and TRBJ1-5, with a weak D call TRBD1 (5 bases). This clonotype originated in a man aged 30 to 39 with Graves' hyperthyroidism. The sample taken for sequencing was blood. The CDR3 spells CAWRQEANQPQHF. The CDR3 bases are TGTGCCTGGAGACAGGAGGCCAATCAGCCCCAGCATTTT.